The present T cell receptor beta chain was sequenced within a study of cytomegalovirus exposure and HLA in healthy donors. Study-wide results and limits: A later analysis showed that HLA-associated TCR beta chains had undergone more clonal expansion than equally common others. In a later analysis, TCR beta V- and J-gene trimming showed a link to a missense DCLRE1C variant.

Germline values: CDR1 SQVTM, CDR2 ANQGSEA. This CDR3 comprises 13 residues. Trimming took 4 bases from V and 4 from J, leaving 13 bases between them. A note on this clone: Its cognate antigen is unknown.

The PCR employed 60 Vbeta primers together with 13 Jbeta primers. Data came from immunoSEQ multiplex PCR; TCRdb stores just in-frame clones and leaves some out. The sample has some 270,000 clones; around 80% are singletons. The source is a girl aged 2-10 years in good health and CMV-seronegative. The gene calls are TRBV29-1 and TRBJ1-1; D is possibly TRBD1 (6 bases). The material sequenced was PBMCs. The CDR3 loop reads CSVVSGVSTEAFF. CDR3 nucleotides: TGCAGCGTTGTGTCAGGGGTGTCCACTGAAGCTTTCTTT.